This T cell receptor (beta chain) stems from a study of blood T cell repertoires in COVID-19. Using immunoSEQ multiplex PCR, the repertoire was profiled, and TCRdb retains in-frame clones only, with some absent. The data show approximately 260,000 clones, about 80% seen once. V lost 2 bases to trimming and J lost 2 bases, with 7 bases between them. Germline CDR1 MNHEY, CDR2 SVGAGI. The CDR3 has 13 residues. The sequenced sample consisted of PBMCs or T cells enriched from blood (not recorded which). V usage is TRBV6-5 and J usage is TRBJ2-7; D possibly corresponds to TRBD1 (5 bases). The receptor was derived from a man in his fifties who had recovered from COVID-19. CDR3 nucleotides: TGTGCCAGCAGTTACAGGGGAACCTACGAGCAGTACTTC. It codes for CASSYRGTYEQYF.